This T cell receptor (beta chain) was sequenced in a study of blood T cell repertoires in COVID-19. Study as a whole: The United States, Italy and Spain provided the acute and convalescent COVID-19 samples.

The CDR3 is made up of 15 amino acids. CDR1 and CDR2 from the germline V gene are SGHNT and YYREEE (reference sequence). V lost 4 bases to trimming and J lost 7 bases; unmatched junction nucleotides: 12. In the source study's methods: Counts of nucleated cells, estimated from reference gene primer amplification, were obtained. Sequencing was performed with immunoSEQ multiplex PCR; in TCRdb, only in-frame clones are kept and a portion is missing. That table supplies the V and J calls and clone size; D and trimming were determined from the DNA. This sample has about 88,000 clones, with around 90% found just once.

The receptor was isolated from a male donor with acute or convalescent COVID-19. Sequences were obtained from peripheral blood. The rearrangement links TRBV5-4 to TRBJ2-7, with 9 bases that match TRBD1. The CDR3 coding sequence is TGTGCCAGCAGCGCGTCCGGGACAGGGTTGAGGGAGCAGTACTTC. Protein: CASSASGTGLREQYF.